A selection of T cell receptor beta chains follows, all from one sample in a study of blood T cell repertoires in COVID-19. Libraries were prepared by immunoSEQ multiplex PCR; TCRdb keeps only in-frame clonotypes and omits some of them. The sample contains about 240,000 clones, roughly 82% of which appear only once. Source material: peripheral blood. All receptors derive from a man at least 80 years old with acute or convalescent COVID-19. The CDR3 runs from the conserved cysteine through the conserved F or W. Each record gives: V gene, clone size, J gene, D gene, CDR3 DNA, CDR3 protein. D genes are given only for firm matches. Only some rows state a clone size, as once, few, many or a class for expanded clones.

V: TRBV28
size: NA
J: TRBJ1-5
D: TRBD1
DNA: TGTGCCAGCAGTTTGACAGGGGGGTTCGGCAATCAGCCCCAGCATTTT
CDR3: CASSLTGGFGNQPQHF

V: TRBV6-5
size: NA
J: TRBJ1-2
D: NA
DNA: TGTGCCAGCCGCCCTGGTGGGGCGCCGGACTATGGCTACACCTTC
CDR3: CASRPGGAPDYGYTF

V: TRBV2
size: NA
J: TRBJ1-3
D: TRBD1
DNA: TGTGCCAGCAGTGTTCAGGGGGGAGCTGGAAACACCATATATTTT
CDR3: CASSVQGGAGNTIYF

V: TRBV5-6
size: NA
J: TRBJ1-2
D: NA
DNA: TGTGCCAGCAGCCCACGGGTCAACTATGGCTACACCTTC
CDR3: CASSPRVNYGYTF

V: TRBV2
size: NA
J: TRBJ2-2
D: NA
DNA: TGTGCCAGCACCAGGGTGGGTGAGACCGGGGAGCTGTTTTTT
CDR3: CASTRVGETGELFF

V: TRBV11-2
size: NA
J: TRBJ2-7
D: NA
DNA: TGTGCCAGCACCCATGGGGCGTCACCAGTTGAGCAGTACTTC
CDR3: CASTHGASPVEQYF

V: TRBV20-1
size: NA
J: TRBJ2-7
D: TRBD2
DNA: TGCAGTGCTAGTAGAGCGGGAGAATCCTACGAGCAGTACTTC
CDR3: CSASRAGESYEQYF

V: TRBV5-6
size: NA
J: TRBJ1-6
D: TRBD1
DNA: TGTGCCAGCAGCACATCAAGTCGGACAGGGGCCTATAATTCACCCCTCCACTTT
CDR3: CASSTSSRTGAYNSPLHF

V: TRBV5-6
size: NA
J: TRBJ2-5
D: NA
DNA: TGTGCCAGCGAAGAGGGAGAGACCCAGTACTTC
CDR3: CASEEGETQYF

V: TRBV6-5
size: NA
J: TRBJ2-1
D: NA
DNA: TGTGCCAGCAGTTCCTCCTATGGGGGAGGGGGAAATGAGCAGTTCTTC
CDR3: CASSSSYGGGGNEQFF

V: TRBV5-1
size: NA
J: TRBJ2-2
D: TRBD2
DNA: TGCGCCAGCAGCTTGGACGGGAGGGAAACCGGGGAGCTGTTTTTT
CDR3: CASSLDGRETGELFF

V: TRBV9
size: NA
J: TRBJ2-1
D: TRBD2
DNA: TGTGCCAGCAGCACAATGGTACTAGCGGGAAGTGAGCAGTTCTTC
CDR3: CASSTMVLAGSEQFF

V: TRBV6-5
size: NA
J: TRBJ1-1
D: NA
DNA: TGTGCCAGCATAACAGGGCCATCGAACACTGAAGCTTTCTTT
CDR3: CASITGPSNTEAFF

V: TRBV28
size: NA
J: TRBJ2-7
D: TRBD1
DNA: TGTGCCAGCAGTTTATTCGGGACAGGGGGCGCCGAGCAGTACTTC
CDR3: CASSLFGTGGAEQYF

V: TRBV6-5
size: NA
J: TRBJ1-2
D: NA
DNA: TGTGCCAGCAGTTTAATAGTGCGGGGTTTCGGCTACACCTTC
CDR3: CASSLIVRGFGYTF

V: TRBV25-1
size: once
J: TRBJ2-1
D: NA
DNA: TGTGCCAGCAAGACTCTAAATGAGCAGTTCTTC
CDR3: CASKTLNEQFF

V: TRBV5-6
size: NA
J: TRBJ1-2
D: NA
DNA: TGTGCCAGCAGCTTAAACAGGCACTATGGCTACACCTTC
CDR3: CASSLNRHYGYTF

V: TRBV15
size: few
J: TRBJ2-1
D: TRBD2
DNA: TGTGCCACCAGCAGAGGGCTAGCGGACGACAATGAGCAGTTCTTC
CDR3: CATSRGLADDNEQFF

V: TRBV6-5
size: NA
J: TRBJ2-3
D: TRBD1
DNA: TGTGCCAGTAAGAGGGGGCCTGTCACAGATACGCAGTATTTT
CDR3: CASKRGPVTDTQYF

V: TRBV25-1
size: NA
J: TRBJ1-1
D: NA
DNA: TGTGCCAGCGGGAGGACGGGGTACACTGAAGCTTTCTTT
CDR3: CASGRTGYTEAFF

V: TRBV27
size: few
J: TRBJ1-6
D: TRBD1
DNA: TGTGCCAGCAGTCCTCGACAGGGGGCCTCCTATAATTCACCCCTCCACTTT
CDR3: CASSPRQGASYNSPLHF

V: TRBV12-3/TRBV12-4
size: NA
J: TRBJ1-3
D: TRBD1
DNA: TGTGCCGGTAAACAGGGGGCTGGAAACACCATATATTTT
CDR3: CAGKQGAGNTIYF

V: TRBV5-5
size: once
J: TRBJ1-2
D: NA
DNA: TGTGCCAGCAGTTCCGGGGAATATAACTATGGCTACACCTTC
CDR3: CASSSGEYNYGYTF

V: TRBV2
size: NA
J: TRBJ2-7
D: TRBD1
DNA: TGTGCCAGCAACTCCGCGACAGGGCTCGAGCAGTACTTC
CDR3: CASNSATGLEQYF

V: TRBV18
size: once
J: TRBJ2-5
D: TRBD1
DNA: TGTGCCAGCTCACAAGACAGGGGAGCGGAGACCCAGTACTTC
CDR3: CASSQDRGAETQYF

V: TRBV9
size: NA
J: TRBJ2-1
D: TRBD2
DNA: TGTGCCAGCAGCGTAGATTACGGGAGGGCTTTATCTGAGCAGTTCTTC
CDR3: CASSVDYGRALSEQFF

V: TRBV3-1/TRBV3-2
size: NA
J: TRBJ1-1
D: NA
DNA: TGTGCCAGCAGCCAACCAGGGAACACTGAAGCTTTCTTT
CDR3: CASSQPGNTEAFF

V: TRBV5-4
size: NA
J: TRBJ2-3
D: TRBD2
DNA: TGTGCCAGCAGCCTTCGACTAGCGGGGGGCTTCACAGATACGCAGTATTTT
CDR3: CASSLRLAGGFTDTQYF